The 29 T cell receptor beta chains listed next were all sequenced from one sample in a study of identical twins. TCRdb reanalysed the 5' RACE reads using MiXCR and keeps one entry per CDR3 protein. The sample carries 690,000 or so distinct CDR3 sequences, roughly 8% recorded once. This sample was shared with a second study, whose subject was yellow fever vaccine responses in identical twins.

Material for sequencing was PBMCs. Receptor source: a woman under 30 in good health.

The table lists this clonotype with many counts. The gene calls are TRBV20-1 and TRBJ2-1, with TRBD2 matching 10 bases. V was pared by 2 bases and J by 8 bases, with 12 bases of the junction left unmatched. In germline, CDR1 is DFQATT, CDR2 SNEGSKA (reference sequence). The CDR3 is made up of 16 amino acids. CDR3 in DNA: TGCAGTGCTAGATCGATCGTGGGACTAGCGACCGATGAGCAGTTCTTC. Translated: CSARSIVGLATDEQFF.

The rearrangement joins TRBV2 to TRBJ2-5; no clear D gene. Germline CDR1 and CDR2: SNHLY and FYNNEI. Trimming cost V 3 bases and J 5 bases, with 7 bases left between them. CDR3 length: 12 amino acids. Here the CDR3 DNA reads TGTGCCAGCAGTGAGTCGTCGGAGACCCAGTACTTC. It specifies CASSESSETQYF.

This clonotype was recorded a few times. V gene TRBV7-8 combines with J gene TRBJ1-5, with D tentatively TRBD1 (6 bases). This CDR3 is 17 amino acids long. The germline V gene has CDR1 SGHVS and CDR2 FQNEAQ. Trimming removed 5 bases from V and 0 bases from J, with 17 bases in between. The CDR3 nucleotides read TGTGCCAGCAGCAGCGGACAGTCAAGCTATAGCAATCAGCCCCAGCATTTT. Its protein product is CASSSGQSSYSNQPQHF.

The chain carries TRBV19 and TRBJ2-1; a possible D gene is TRBD1 (5 bases). Germline CDR1 and CDR2: LNHDA and SQIVND (reference sequence). The V end lost 4 bases, the J end lost 1 base, and 11 bases lay between the germline ends. The CDR3 is 15 residues long. CDR3 region: CASSRGRRSYNEQFF. The CDR3 nucleotides read TGTGCCAGTAGTAGGGGCCGGAGATCCTACAATGAGCAGTTCTTC.

This clonotype was seen ten or more times. The J gene is TRBJ2-1, the V gene TRBV4-1; 8 nucleotides align to TRBD1. CDR1 is MGHRA and CDR2 is YSYEKL in the germline V gene. After removal of 3 bases from V and 9 bases from J, the junction contained 4 bases not matched to a gene. This CDR3 is built from 13 residues. Here the CDR3 DNA reads TGCGCCAGCAGCCAGATGACAGGGGTTGAGCAGTTCTTC. Translating it yields CASSQMTGVEQFF.

This clonotype appeared a few times. The chain links TRBV7-9 to TRBJ2-3, with a tentative D call TRBD1 (6 bases). This CDR3 spans 17 amino acids. Per germline, CDR1 SEHNR and CDR2 FQNEAQ (reference sequence). The V end was cut by 4 bases, the J end by 0 bases, with 17 bases between. This CDR3 reads CASSSLDGTPSTDTQYF. CDR3 bases: TGTGCCAGCAGCTCTTTAGACGGGACACCTAGCACAGATACGCAGTATTTT. Filled out from reference TRBV7-9 and TRBJ2-3, the complete variable domain reads DTGVSQNPRHKITKRGQNVTFRCDPISEHNRLYWYRQTLGQGPEFLTYFQNEAQLEKSRLLSDRFSAERPKGSFSTLEIQRTEQGDSAMYLCASSSLDGTPSTDTQYFGPGTRLTVL.

The rearrangement joins TRBV6-2 or TRBV6-3 to TRBJ2-7; tentatively, D is TRBD1 (6 bases). The V end lost 6 bases, the J end lost 7 bases, and 16 bases lay between the germline ends. The CDR3 extends over 13 amino acids. Germline V gene sequence: CDR1 MNHEY, CDR2 SVGEGT. This CDR3 reads CASRPLSQGEQYF. The DNA of the CDR3 is TGTGCCAGCAGACCCCTATCCCAGGGGGAGCAGTACTTC.

The chain carries TRBV4-3 and TRBJ2-7, with 8 nucleotides matching TRBD2. This CDR3 has 15 amino acids. Germline V gives CDR1 LGHNA, CDR2 YSLEER. V was clipped by 1 base and J by 5 bases; unmatched bases: 7. The CDR3, as DNA: TGCGCCAGCAGCCAAGTAGCGGGGCCTACGGACGAGCAGTACTTC. Translating it yields CASSQVAGPTDEQYF.

The chain carries TRBV3-1 and TRBJ2-5; no clear D. V was pared by 4 bases and J by 0 bases, with 12 bases between. In germline, CDR1 is LGHDT, CDR2 YNNKEL (reference sequence). The CDR3 runs 15 residues. CDR3 region: CASSRNGVNQETQYF. The CDR3 nucleotides are TGTGCCAGCAGCCGAAATGGTGTTAACCAAGAGACCCAGTACTTC.

This clonotype was recorded once. The chain has TRBV5-1 and TRBJ1-1; 10 nucleotides match TRBD1. Germline V lookup: CDR1 SGHRS, CDR2 YFSETQ. This CDR3 is 16 amino acids long. With 4 bases clipped from V and 1 base from J, the junction kept 7 bases outside the gene matches. The CDR3 sequence is CASSVDRGKRNTEAFF. In DNA form, the CDR3 reads TGCGCCAGCAGCGTGGACAGGGGGAAGAGGAACACTGAAGCTTTCTTT.

This chain uses TRBV14 with TRBJ2-7; no firm D call. This CDR3 is 15 amino acids long. V was trimmed by 1 base and J by 2 bases, leaving 12 bases between them. Germline V gene data show CDR1 as SGHDN and CDR2 as FVKESK. The CDR3 DNA reads TGTGCCAGCAGCCAAGCCGCCGCAGTAACCTACGAGCAGTACTTC. This sequence encodes CASSQAAAVTYEQYF.

J is TRBJ2-7 and V is TRBV27, with TRBD1 matching 7 bases. This CDR3 is 15 amino acids long. J gave up 0 bases and V 6 bases, and 8 bases lay outside the gene matches. Germline V gene lookup returns CDR1 MNHEY and CDR2 SMNVEV (reference sequence). CDR3 bases: TGTGCCAGCAGCACCACAGGGGCGTTCTCCTACGAGCAGTACTTC. Translation gives CASSTTGAFSYEQYF.

The V and J genes are TRBV7-6 and TRBJ2-1, with D possibly matching TRBD2 (7 bases). The V and J ends lost 1 base and 2 bases respectively, with 21 bases between them. Germline V lookup: CDR1 SGHVS, CDR2 FNYEAQ. CDR3 length equals 19 residues. CDR3 loop: CASSLVQGSAGRPYNEQFF. For the CDR3, the DNA is TGTGCCAGCAGCTTAGTTCAGGGGTCAGCGGGGAGGCCCTACAATGAGCAGTTCTTC.

The genes are TRBV29-1 and TRBJ1-1; TRBD1 matches at 8 bases. The V segment lost 7 bases and the J segment 3 bases; nucleotides outside the gene matches: 7. Germline CDR1 SQVTM, CDR2 ANQGSEA. The CDR3 is 13 amino acids. Here the CDR3 DNA reads TGCAGCGCTAACAGGGGGGTAGACACTGAAGCTTTCTTT. Residues: CSANRGVDTEAFF.

This clonotype was observed a handful of times. This chain connects TRBV27 to TRBJ2-2; D might be TRBD1 (5 bases). Trimming removed 4 bases from V and 0 bases from J, with 15 bases in between. From germline, CDR1 is MNHEY and CDR2 SMNVEV (reference sequence). There are 17 residues in the CDR3. The CDR3 is CASSSYYRPSNTGELFF. The CDR3 DNA is TGTGCCAGCAGTTCCTATTACAGGCCTTCGAACACCGGGGAGCTGTTTTTT.

This clonotype occurred a few times. The chain's CDR3 is CSVSEDTQYF. The CDR3 DNA reads TGCAGCGTTAGTGAAGATACGCAGTATTTT. V gene TRBV29-1 combines with J gene TRBJ2-3; D is ambiguous. This CDR3 region has 10 residues. V was clipped by 5 bases and J by 5 bases, with 5 bases between them. Germline V CDR1 and CDR2: SQVTM, ANQGSEA.

This clonotype has more than one count but fewer than ten. V and J are TRBV9 and TRBJ2-5; the match to TRBD2 covers 12 bases. The trim removed 0 bases at V and 4 bases at J, leaving 7 bases unmatched. CDR3 size: 17 residues. From germline, CDR1 is SGDLS and CDR2 YYNGEE. CDR3 region: CASSVVRETSGRETQYF. The CDR3 DNA reads TGTGCCAGCAGCGTAGTTAGGGAGACTAGCGGGAGAGAGACCCAGTACTTC. The full variable domain, completed using reference TRBV9 and TRBJ2-5, is DSGVTQTPKHLITATGQRVTLRCSPRSGDLSVYWYQQSLDQGLQFLIQYYNGEERAKGNILERFSAQQFPDLHSELNLSSLELGDSALYFCASSVVRETSGRETQYFGPGTRLLVL.

In its sample, this clonotype was seen a few times. The chain has TRBV7-2 and TRBJ2-7; 9 nucleotides line up with TRBD2. The length of the CDR3 is 18 residues. V was clipped by 0 bases and J by 3 bases; unmatched bases: 12. Germline CDR1 is SGHTA and CDR2 is FQGNSA. CDR3 in DNA: TGTGCCAGCAGCTTAGCGGCGGGGTCTAGCGGGAACAACTACGAGCAGTACTTC. It translates to CASSLAAGSSGNNYEQYF.

About this clonotype: No conserved phenylalanine or tryptophan is present at the end of the CDR3, so a read error is the likely explanation. No DNA is shown, since the ends of the CDR3 on it are uncertain; the CDR3 is the one TCRdb lists. The gene calls are TRBV7-6 and TRBJ2-3; the tabulated D call, TRBD2, remains unverified against the DNA. Termini included, the CDR3 measures 13 amino acids. Germline values: CDR1 SGHVS, CDR2 FNYEAQ. CDR3: CASSARAGLAPEV.

The chain joins TRBV3-1 to TRBJ2-3; D is ambiguous. The CDR3 runs to 17 residues. V lost 0 bases, J lost 3 bases, and 16 bases lay in between. Germline V lookup: CDR1 LGHDT, CDR2 YNNKEL (reference sequence). CDR3 sequence: CASSQEPMVQVTDTQYF. In nucleotides, the CDR3 is TGTGCCAGCAGCCAAGAGCCTATGGTGCAGGTAACAGATACGCAGTATTTT.

The genes are TRBV5-6 and TRBJ2-7; D might be TRBD2 (6 bases). Trimming cost V 2 bases and J 5 bases, with 20 bases left between them. The CDR3 loop spans 16 amino acids. Germline-derived CDR1 and CDR2 are SGHDT and YYEEEE. CDR3 protein: CASSFGGARPRDEQYF. The DNA for the CDR3 is TGTGCCAGCAGCTTTGGAGGGGCCCGACCCCGTGACGAGCAGTACTTC.

The genes are TRBV4-2 and TRBJ2-7, with D perhaps matching TRBD2 (6 bases). Per the germline V gene, CDR1 is LGHNA and CDR2 is YNFKEQ. Trimming removed 1 base from V and 4 bases from J, with 14 bases in between. The CDR3 is 15 residues long. Here the CDR3 reads CASSQVRGGGYEQYF. The CDR3 bases are TGTGCCAGCAGCCAAGTCCGGGGAGGCGGGTACGAGCAGTACTTC.

This clonotype was observed a handful of times. The CDR3 ends on some other residue instead of the conserved phenylalanine or tryptophan, so this is likely a read error. In DNA form, the CDR3 reads TGTGCCACCCCGGCCGTTACATGGCGTAGCCACTACAATGAGCAGTTCTCC. Translated, it gives CATPAVTWRSHYNEQFS. The chain combines TRBV10-3 with TRBJ2-1; D unclear. Trimming left V 10 bases short and J 3 bases short, with 25 bases between. CDR1 is ENHRY, CDR2 SYGVKD, per germline. The CDR3 runs 17 residues.

At least ten counts were recorded for this clonotype. The chain recombines TRBV15 with TRBJ2-7, with TRBD1 identical over 8 bases. Trimming cost V 2 bases and J 2 bases; bases outside gene matches: 5. The length of the CDR3 is 15 residues. Germline V lookup: CDR1 LNHNV, CDR2 YYDKDF (reference sequence). The CDR3 coding sequence is TGTGCCACCAGCAGACGGGACAGGAGAACCTACGAGCAGTACTTC. Residues: CATSRRDRRTYEQYF.

There are many counts of this clonotype. The chain combines TRBV6-2 or TRBV6-3 with TRBJ2-2; D is unresolved. Germline-derived CDR1 and CDR2 are MNHEY and SVGEGT. With 9 bases removed from V and 1 base from J, the gap between germline ends came to 9 bases. The CDR3 totals 13 residues. CDR3 amino acids: CASQLVNTGELFF. The DNA of the CDR3 is TGTGCCAGTCAACTTGTGAACACCGGGGAGCTGTTTTTT.

In nucleotides, the CDR3 is TGCGCCAGCAGCTTGGCCCAGGGTGCCTCCTACGAGCAGTACTTC. It codes for CASSLAQGASYEQYF. The chain couples TRBV5-1 to TRBJ2-7; a weak D match, TRBD1 (5 bases). V lost 0 bases, J lost 0 bases, and 10 bases lay in between. Per germline, CDR1 SGHRS and CDR2 YFSETQ. This CDR3 region has 15 residues.

The chain is built from TRBV27 and TRBJ2-3; a weak D match, TRBD1 (6 bases). Trimming removed 1 base at V and 5 bases at J, with 10 bases between. Germline assignment: CDR1 MNHEY and CDR2 SMNVEV (reference sequence). This CDR3 comprises 14 residues. The chain's CDR3 is CASSLFTGRDTQYF. In nucleotides, the CDR3 is TGTGCCAGCAGTTTATTTACAGGGAGAGATACGCAGTATTTT.

This chain joins TRBV6-5 and TRBJ1-6, with a weak D call TRBD1 (5 bases). The CDR3 has 16 residues. Trimming cost V 2 bases and J 5 bases, with 13 bases left between them. Germline loops: CDR1 MNHEY, CDR2 SVGAGI. CDR3 DNA: TGTGCCAGCAGTTACGGGACGACAGTAAATAATTCACCCCTCCACTTT. As protein: CASSYGTTVNNSPLHF.

In this sample, this clonotype turned up many times. V gene TRBV15 combines with J gene TRBJ2-1; D unclear. CDR1 LNHNV and CDR2 YYDKDF come from the germline V gene (reference sequence). This CDR3 region has 17 residues. Trimming took off 1 base at V and 5 bases at J, with 18 bases between the two ends. CDR3 in DNA: TGTGCCACCAGCAGAGGGGTGGTCCCTACACCCAACAATGAGCAGTTCTTC. It yields the protein CATSRGVVPTPNNEQFF.